This T cell receptor beta chain was sequenced during a study of CD8+ T cells in alopecia areata. About the study: People stayed on tofacitinib for 6 to 18 months, then stopped the drug for 6 months.

Study-level results: Baseline CD8+ expansion's link to response remains uncertain, as there was one nonresponder. Persistence during tofacitinib was seen for many expanded lesional clones in scalp and blood. Among the top 100, expanded CD8+ clones were significantly decreased by tofacitinib, as was scalp clonality.

To note about this clone: As yet, its antigen is unknown.

Sample treatment: oral pan-JAK inhibitor, 5-10 mg twice daily. The CDR3 has 12 residues. Germline V gene lookup returns CDR1 SQVTM and CDR2 ANQGSEA. V lost 6 bases and J 1 base, leaving 9 bases between the germline ends. Reverse transcribed after extraction, RNA yielded cDNA as the sequencing template. The table came from immunoSEQ multiplex PCR; TCRdb's copy has only in-frame clones and leaves some out. This table holds 150,000 to 200,000 clones, around 64% found once. This clonotype was obtained from a human donor with alopecia areata. The chain joins TRBV29-1 to TRBJ2-5; no clear D. The sample consisted of CD4+ T cells sorted from blood, taken at approximately week 49, from a patient treated with tofacitinib. The CDR3: CSVRRSQETQYF. The CDR3 nucleotides read TGCAGCGTAAGGAGATCCCAAGAGACCCAGTACTTC.